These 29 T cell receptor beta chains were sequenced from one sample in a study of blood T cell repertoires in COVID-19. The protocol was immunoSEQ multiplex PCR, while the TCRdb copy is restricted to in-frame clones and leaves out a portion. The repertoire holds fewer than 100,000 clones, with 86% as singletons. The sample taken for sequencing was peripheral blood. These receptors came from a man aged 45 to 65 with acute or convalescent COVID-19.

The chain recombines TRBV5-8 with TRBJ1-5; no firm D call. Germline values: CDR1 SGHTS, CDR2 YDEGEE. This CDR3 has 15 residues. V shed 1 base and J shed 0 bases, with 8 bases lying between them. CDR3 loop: CASSLFSDSNQPQHF. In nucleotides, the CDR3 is TGTGCCAGCAGCTTGTTCAGTGATAGCAATCAGCCCCAGCATTTT. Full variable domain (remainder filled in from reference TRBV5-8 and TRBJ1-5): EAGVTQSPTHLIKTRGQQATLRCSPISGHTSVYWYQQALGLGLQFLLWYDEGEERNRGNFPPRFSGRQFPNYSSELNVNALELEDSALYLCASSLFSDSNQPQHFGDGTRLSIL.

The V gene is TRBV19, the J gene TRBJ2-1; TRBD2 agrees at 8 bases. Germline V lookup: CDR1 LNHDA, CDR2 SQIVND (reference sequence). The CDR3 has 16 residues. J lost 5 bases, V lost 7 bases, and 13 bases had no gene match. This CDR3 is CASNLPGTRPNNEQFF. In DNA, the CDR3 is TGTGCCAGTAACCTCCCCGGGACTAGGCCTAACAATGAGCAGTTCTTC.

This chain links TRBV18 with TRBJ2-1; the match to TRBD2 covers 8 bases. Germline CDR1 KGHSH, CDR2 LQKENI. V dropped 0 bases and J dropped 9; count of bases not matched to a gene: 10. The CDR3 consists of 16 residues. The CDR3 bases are TGTGCCAGCTCACCACCGTCCAGCGGGAGAGCTGGTGAGCAGTTCTTC. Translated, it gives CASSPPSSGRAGEQFF.

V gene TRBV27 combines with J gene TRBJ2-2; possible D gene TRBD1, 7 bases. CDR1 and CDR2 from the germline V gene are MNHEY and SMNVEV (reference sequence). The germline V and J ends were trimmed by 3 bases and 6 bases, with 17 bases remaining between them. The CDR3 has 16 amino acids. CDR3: CASSFGGRGDPGELFF. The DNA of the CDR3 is TGTGCCAGCAGTTTTGGAGGCAGGGGGGACCCCGGGGAGCTGTTTTTT.

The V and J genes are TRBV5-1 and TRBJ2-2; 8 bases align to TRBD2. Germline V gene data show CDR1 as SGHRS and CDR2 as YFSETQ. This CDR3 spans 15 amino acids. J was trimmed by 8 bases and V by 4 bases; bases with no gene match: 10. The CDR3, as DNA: TGCGCCAGCAGCCGCCGGGAGGGTGGTTTTGGGGAGCTGTTTTTT. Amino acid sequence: CASSRREGGFGELFF. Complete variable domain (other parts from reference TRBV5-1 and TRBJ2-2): KAGVTQTPRYLIKTRGQQVTLSCSPISGHRSVSWYQQTPGQGLQFLFEYFSETQRNKGNFPGRFSGRQFSNSRSEMNVSTLELGDSALYLCASSRREGGFGELFFGEGSRLTVL.

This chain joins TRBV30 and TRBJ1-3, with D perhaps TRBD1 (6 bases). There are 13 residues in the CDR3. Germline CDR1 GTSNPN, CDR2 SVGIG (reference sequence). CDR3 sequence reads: CGGDRNSGNTIYF. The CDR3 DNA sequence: TGTGGGGGAGACAGGAACTCTGGAAACACCATATATTTT.

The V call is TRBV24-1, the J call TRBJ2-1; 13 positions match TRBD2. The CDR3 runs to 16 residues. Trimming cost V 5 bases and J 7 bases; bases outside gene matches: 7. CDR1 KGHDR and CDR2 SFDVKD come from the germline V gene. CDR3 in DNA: TGTGCCACCAGTGGTGGGGGACTAGCGGGACCTAATGAGCAGTTCTTC. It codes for CATSGGGLAGPNEQFF.

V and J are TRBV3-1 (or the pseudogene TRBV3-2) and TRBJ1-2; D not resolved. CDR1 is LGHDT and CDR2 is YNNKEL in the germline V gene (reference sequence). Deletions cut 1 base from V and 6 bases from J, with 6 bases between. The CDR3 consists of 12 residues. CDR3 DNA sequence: TGTGCCAGCAGCCAAGCTTTCGATGGCTACACCTTC. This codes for CASSQAFDGYTF.

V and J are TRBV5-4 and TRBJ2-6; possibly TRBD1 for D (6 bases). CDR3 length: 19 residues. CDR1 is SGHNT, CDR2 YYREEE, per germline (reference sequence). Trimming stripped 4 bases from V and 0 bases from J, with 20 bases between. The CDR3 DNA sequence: TGTGCCAGCAGCCCGGAGTATAGGCAGGGGTTCTCTGGGGCCAACGTCCTGACTTTC. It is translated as CASSPEYRQGFSGANVLTF.

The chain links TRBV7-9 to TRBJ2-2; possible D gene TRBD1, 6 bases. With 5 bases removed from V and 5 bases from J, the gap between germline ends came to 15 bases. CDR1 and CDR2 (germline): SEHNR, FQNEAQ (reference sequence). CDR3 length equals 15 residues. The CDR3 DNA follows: TGTGCCAGCAGCGATACAGGGATACGGACCGGGGAGCTGTTTTTT. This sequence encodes CASSDTGIRTGELFF.

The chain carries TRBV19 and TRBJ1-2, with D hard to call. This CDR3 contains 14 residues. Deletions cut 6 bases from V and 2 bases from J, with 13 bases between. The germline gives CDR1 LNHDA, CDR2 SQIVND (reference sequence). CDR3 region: CASRREQSNYGYTF. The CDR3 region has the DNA TGTGCCAGTAGACGGGAACAGTCGAACTATGGCTACACCTTC.

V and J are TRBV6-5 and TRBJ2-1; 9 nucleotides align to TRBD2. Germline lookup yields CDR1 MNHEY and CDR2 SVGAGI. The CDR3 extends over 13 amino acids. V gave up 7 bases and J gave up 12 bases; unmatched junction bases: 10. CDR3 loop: CASTAGGPPRQFF. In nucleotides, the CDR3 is TGTGCCAGCACGGCGGGAGGGCCTCCCCGGCAGTTCTTC.

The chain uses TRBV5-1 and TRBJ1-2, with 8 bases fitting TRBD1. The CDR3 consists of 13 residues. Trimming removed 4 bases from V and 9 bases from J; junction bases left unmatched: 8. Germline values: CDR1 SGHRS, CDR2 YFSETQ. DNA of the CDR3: TGCGCCAGCAGCGCAGAGACAGGGGCGAGCTACACCTTC. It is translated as CASSAETGASYTF.

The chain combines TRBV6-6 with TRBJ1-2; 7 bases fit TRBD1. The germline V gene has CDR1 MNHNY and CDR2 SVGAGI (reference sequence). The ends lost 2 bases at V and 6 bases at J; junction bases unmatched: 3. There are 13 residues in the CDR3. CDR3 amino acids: CASSYDRVNGYTF. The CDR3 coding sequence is TGTGCCAGCAGTTACGACAGGGTCAATGGCTACACCTTC.

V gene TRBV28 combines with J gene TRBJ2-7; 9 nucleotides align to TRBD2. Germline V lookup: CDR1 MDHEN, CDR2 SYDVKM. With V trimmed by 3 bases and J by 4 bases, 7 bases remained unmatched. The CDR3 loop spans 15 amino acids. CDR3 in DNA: TGTGCCAGCAGTTTCCCCGTCGGACTAGCGTACGAGCAGTACTTC. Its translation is CASSFPVGLAYEQYF.

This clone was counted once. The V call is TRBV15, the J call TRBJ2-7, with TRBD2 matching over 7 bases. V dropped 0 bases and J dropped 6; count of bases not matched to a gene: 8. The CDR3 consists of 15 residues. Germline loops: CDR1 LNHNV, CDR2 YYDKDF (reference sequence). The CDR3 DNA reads TGTGCCACCAGCAGAGATCGCGCGGGAGCGCTCGAGCAGTACTTC. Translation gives CATSRDRAGALEQYF.

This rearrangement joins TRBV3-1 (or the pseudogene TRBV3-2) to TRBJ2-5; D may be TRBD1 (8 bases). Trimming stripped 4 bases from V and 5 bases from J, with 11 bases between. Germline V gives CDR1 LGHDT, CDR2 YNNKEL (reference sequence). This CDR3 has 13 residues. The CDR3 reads CASSPQGGETQYF. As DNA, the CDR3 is TGTGCCAGCAGCCCACAGGGGGGGGAGACCCAGTACTTC.

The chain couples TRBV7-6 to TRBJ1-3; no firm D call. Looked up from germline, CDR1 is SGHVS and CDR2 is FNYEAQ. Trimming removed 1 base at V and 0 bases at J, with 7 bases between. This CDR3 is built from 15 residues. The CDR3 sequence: CASSLVSSSGNTIYF. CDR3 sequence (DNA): TGTGCCAGCAGCTTAGTGTCGAGCTCTGGAAACACCATATATTTT.

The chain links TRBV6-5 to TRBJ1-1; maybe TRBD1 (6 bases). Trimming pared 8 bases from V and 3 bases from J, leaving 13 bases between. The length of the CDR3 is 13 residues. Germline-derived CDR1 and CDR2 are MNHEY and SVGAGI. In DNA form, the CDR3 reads TGTGCCAGCGCTTACCGACAGGACACTGAAGCTTTCTTT. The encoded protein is CASAYRQDTEAFF.

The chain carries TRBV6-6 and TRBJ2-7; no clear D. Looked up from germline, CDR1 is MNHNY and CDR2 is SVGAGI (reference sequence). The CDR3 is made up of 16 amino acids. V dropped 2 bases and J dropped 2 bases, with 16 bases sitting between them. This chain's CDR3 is CASSYPLGESAYEQYF. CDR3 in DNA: TGTGCCAGCAGTTACCCCCTGGGCGAATCCGCCTACGAGCAGTACTTC.

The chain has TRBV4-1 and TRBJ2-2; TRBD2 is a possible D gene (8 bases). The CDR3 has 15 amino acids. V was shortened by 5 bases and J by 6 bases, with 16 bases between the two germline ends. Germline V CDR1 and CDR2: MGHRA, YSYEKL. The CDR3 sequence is CASSSSGTAAGELFF. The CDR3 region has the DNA TGCGCCAGCAGCAGTAGCGGGACAGCGGCCGGGGAGCTGTTTTTT.

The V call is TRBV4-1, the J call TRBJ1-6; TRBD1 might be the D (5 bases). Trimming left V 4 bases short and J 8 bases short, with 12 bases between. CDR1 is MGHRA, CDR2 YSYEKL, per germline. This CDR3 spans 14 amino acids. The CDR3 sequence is CASSPRGGDSPLHF. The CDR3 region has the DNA TGCGCCAGCAGCCCTCGGGGAGGGGATTCACCCCTCCACTTT.

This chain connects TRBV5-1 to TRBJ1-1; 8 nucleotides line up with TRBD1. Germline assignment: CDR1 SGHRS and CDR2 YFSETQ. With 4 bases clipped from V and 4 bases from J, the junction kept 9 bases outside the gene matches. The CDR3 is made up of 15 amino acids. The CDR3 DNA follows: TGCGCCAGCAGCCGTGGGACAGGTTCGGTCACTGAAGCTTTCTTT. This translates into CASSRGTGSVTEAFF.

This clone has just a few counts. CDR3: CASSDLGTNEKLFF. CDR3 DNA: TGTGCCAGCAGTGACCTCGGGACAAATGAAAAACTGTTTTTT. This rearrangement joins TRBV6-1 to TRBJ1-4, with D tentatively TRBD1 (6 bases). Germline V lookup: CDR1 MNHNS, CDR2 SASEGT. The CDR3 totals 14 residues. Between the trimmed V and J ends, which lost 3 bases and 5 bases, there was a span of 10 bases.

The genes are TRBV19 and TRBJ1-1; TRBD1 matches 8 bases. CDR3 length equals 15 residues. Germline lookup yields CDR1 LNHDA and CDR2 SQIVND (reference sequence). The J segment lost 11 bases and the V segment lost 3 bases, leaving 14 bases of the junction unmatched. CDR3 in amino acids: CASSMGQEVELGAFF. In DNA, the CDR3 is TGTGCCAGTAGTATGGGACAGGAGGTCGAACTGGGGGCTTTCTTT.

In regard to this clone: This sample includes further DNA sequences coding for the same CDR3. CDR3 nucleotides: TGTGCCAGCAGTGGAGGGGAGACTGAAGCTTTCTTT. Translated: CASSGGETEAFF. This sequence joins TRBV12-3 or TRBV12-4 and TRBJ1-1; tentative D call: TRBD1 (5 bases). V dropped 5 bases and J dropped 5 bases, with 9 bases sitting between them. The CDR3 extends over 12 amino acids.

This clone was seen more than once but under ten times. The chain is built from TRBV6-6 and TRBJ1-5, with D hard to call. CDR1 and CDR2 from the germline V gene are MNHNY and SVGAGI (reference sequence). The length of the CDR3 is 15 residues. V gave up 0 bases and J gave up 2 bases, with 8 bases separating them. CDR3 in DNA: TGTGCCAGCAGTTACTCGGCCAGTGGCAATCAGCCCCAGCATTTT. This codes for CASSYSASGNQPQHF.

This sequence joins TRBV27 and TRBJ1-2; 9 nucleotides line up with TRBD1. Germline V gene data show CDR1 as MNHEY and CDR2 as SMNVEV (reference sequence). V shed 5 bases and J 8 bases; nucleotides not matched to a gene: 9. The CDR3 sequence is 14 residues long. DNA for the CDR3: TGTGCCAGCAGTACCCACCGGACAGGGGCAGGCTACACCTTC. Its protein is CASSTHRTGAGYTF.

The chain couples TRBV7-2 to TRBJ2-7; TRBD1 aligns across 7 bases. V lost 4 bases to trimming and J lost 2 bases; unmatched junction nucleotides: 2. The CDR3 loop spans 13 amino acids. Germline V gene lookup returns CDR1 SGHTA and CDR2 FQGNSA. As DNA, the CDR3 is TGTGCCAGCAGCTACGGACAGGCCTACGAGCAGTACTTC. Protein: CASSYGQAYEQYF.